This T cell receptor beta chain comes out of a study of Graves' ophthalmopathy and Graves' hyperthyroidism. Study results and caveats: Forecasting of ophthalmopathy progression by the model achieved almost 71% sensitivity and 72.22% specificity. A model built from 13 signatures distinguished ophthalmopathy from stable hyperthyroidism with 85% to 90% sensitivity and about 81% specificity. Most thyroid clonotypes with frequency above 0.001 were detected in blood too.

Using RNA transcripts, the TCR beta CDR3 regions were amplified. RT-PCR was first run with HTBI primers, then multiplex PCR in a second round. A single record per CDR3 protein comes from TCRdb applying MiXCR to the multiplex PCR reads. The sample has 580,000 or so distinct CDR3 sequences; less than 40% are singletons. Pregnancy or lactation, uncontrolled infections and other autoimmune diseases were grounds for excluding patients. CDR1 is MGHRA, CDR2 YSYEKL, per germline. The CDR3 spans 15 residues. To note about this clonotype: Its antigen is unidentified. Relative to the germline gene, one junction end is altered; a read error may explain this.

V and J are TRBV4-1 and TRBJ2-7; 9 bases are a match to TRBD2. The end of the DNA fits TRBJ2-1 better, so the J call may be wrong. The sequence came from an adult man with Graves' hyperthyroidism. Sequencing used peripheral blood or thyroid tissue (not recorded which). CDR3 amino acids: CASSLPGLALNEQFF. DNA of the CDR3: TGTGCCAGCAGCTTACCGGGACTAGCCCTAAATGAGCAGTTCTTC.